The clone carrying this T cell receptor (beta chain) was seen only a few times. Antigen specificity is unknown. This record comes from a study of identical twins. Overall study findings and caveats: Insertions ran lower in abundant cord blood beta clonotypes, though not in memory repertoires.

TCRdb processed the 5' RACE reads anew with MiXCR; each CDR3 protein has one entry. The sample has 270,000 or so distinct CDR3 sequences; about 8.3% are singletons. There are 14 residues in the CDR3. Trimming pared 2 bases from V and 6 bases from J, leaving 15 bases between. Germline values: CDR1 GTSNPN, CDR2 SVGIG (reference sequence). These data were also reused for a study on yellow fever vaccine responses in identical twins.

The chain uses TRBV30 and TRBJ2-3; no clear D gene. Sequencing input: CD8+ T cells sorted from blood. This clonotype originated in a woman between 18 and 30 years old in good health. CDR3 nucleotide sequence: TGTGCCTGGAGTAGAGGCGTCGGAGCGGATACGCAGTATTTT. Its protein is CAWSRGVGADTQYF.